These 20 T cell receptor beta chains share one sample of origin, sequenced in a study of vaccination effects on CD4 cells after COVID-19 (dated by TCRdb to 2021 to 2024). Libraries were built with the immunoSEQ multiplex PCR assay. The clones in this table, taken by TCRdb from immuneACCESS, are in-frame only. Not every clone is retained; where verified, under half of the shortfall comes from an unresolved V gene, and the cause of the rest is unknown. The sample table holds approximately 40,000 clones, of which around 80% were seen once. The ten most abundant clones make up about 3.7% of the sample. After about 10 days of culture, CD4+ T cells were isolated with the EasySep CD4+ T cell isolation kit. PCR-confirmed SARS-CoV-2 infection had occurred in convalescent patients between March and December 2020, before the Alpha, Beta and Delta variants emerged in the United States. Two doses of either the BNT162b2 or the mRNA-1273 mRNA SARS-CoV-2 vaccine were administered to participants.

Their antigens are not known. Source: CD4+ T cells from PBMCs cultured without peptide, taken after COVID-19 vaccination. The receptors were gathered from a human donor who had a prior SARS-CoV-2 infection.

The chain joins TRBV5-8 to TRBJ2-3, with TRBD2 identical over 14 bases. The trim removed 4 bases at V and 5 bases at J, leaving 6 bases unmatched. Germline CDR1 SGHTS, CDR2 YDEGEE. The CDR3 contains 16 residues. Written as DNA, the CDR3 is TGTGCCAGCAGCCGGGGACTAGCGGGAGCGATAGATACGCAGTATTTT. Its protein product is CASSRGLAGAIDTQYF.

The CDR3 spells CASSVGSGPSSGANVLTF. The CDR3 DNA sequence: TGTGCCAGCAGCGTAGGGTCAGGGCCGAGCTCTGGGGCCAACGTCCTGACTTTC. This chain uses TRBV9 with TRBJ2-6; TRBD1 is a possible D gene (5 bases). Per the germline V gene, CDR1 is SGDLS and CDR2 is YYNGEE. CDR3 length: 18 residues. Trimming removed 0 bases at V and 0 bases at J, with 13 bases between.

The sample holds a few counts of this clone. The CDR3 loop is CASSQVSHYNEQFF. In DNA form, the CDR3 reads TGTGCCAGCAGCCAAGTATCCCACTACAATGAGCAGTTCTTC. V and J are TRBV3-1 (or the pseudogene TRBV3-2) and TRBJ2-1; no reliable D call. Germline assignment: CDR1 LGHDT and CDR2 YNNKEL (reference sequence). Trimming stripped 1 base from V and 3 bases from J, with 7 bases between. The CDR3 contains 14 residues.

The chain combines TRBV24-1 with TRBJ2-1, with D perhaps matching TRBD2 (5 bases). V was clipped by 1 base and J by 8 bases, with 20 bases between them. Germline values: CDR1 KGHDR, CDR2 SFDVKD. The CDR3 is made up of 17 amino acids. Here the CDR3 reads CATSDFTPRGGADEQFF. CDR3 DNA: TGTGCCACCAGTGATTTTACCCCCCGTGGAGGAGCCGATGAGCAGTTCTTC.

This chain connects TRBV3-1 (or the pseudogene TRBV3-2) to TRBJ1-3, with D perhaps matching TRBD1 (5 bases). The germline V gene encodes CDR1 LGHDT and CDR2 YNNKEL (reference sequence). This CDR3 is 16 amino acids long. Trimming shortened V by 0 bases and J by 4 bases, and 13 bases separated the two germline ends. In DNA, the CDR3 is TGTGCCAGCAGCCAAGAGGCGGGCAGGGTGGGAAACACCATATATTTT. It specifies CASSQEAGRVGNTIYF.

The rearrangement joins TRBV25-1 to TRBJ2-1, with 10 bases identical to TRBD1. V gave up 2 bases and J gave up 2 bases; unmatched junction bases: 0. Germline V gene lookup returns CDR1 MGHDK and CDR2 SYGVNS. The CDR3 extends over 15 amino acids. The chain's CDR3 is CASSEGTGAYNEQFF. The CDR3 DNA reads TGTGCCAGCAGTGAAGGGACAGGGGCCTACAATGAGCAGTTCTTC.

The genes are TRBV5-4 and TRBJ1-1; D possibly corresponds to TRBD1 (5 bases). Germline loops: CDR1 SGHNT, CDR2 YYREEE (reference sequence). The CDR3 is 13 amino acids. The CDR3 DNA reads TGTGCGACACAGGCTCGGGTGAACACTGAAGCTTTCTTT. This sequence encodes CATQARVNTEAFF.

The chain joins TRBV6-6 to TRBJ2-7; maybe TRBD1 (5 bases). This CDR3 is built from 14 residues. From germline, CDR1 is MNHNY and CDR2 SVGAGI (reference sequence). V lost 8 bases, J lost 0 bases, and 14 bases lay in between. The CDR3: CASSFTGSSYEQYF. The CDR3 nucleotides read TGTGCCAGCTCGTTTACAGGAAGCTCCTACGAGCAGTACTTC.

This clone was detected a few times. The chain combines TRBV2 with TRBJ1-5; no clear D gene. V was trimmed by 8 bases and J by 0 bases, leaving 8 bases between them. The CDR3 is made up of 13 amino acids. The germline gives CDR1 SNHLY, CDR2 FYNNEI. CDR3 sequence (DNA): TGTGCCAGCCGGCGGGATAGCAATCAGCCCCAGCATTTT. Encoded protein: CASRRDSNQPQHF.

The rearrangement uses TRBV6-6 and TRBJ2-1; 10 nucleotides agree with TRBD2. Germline trimming cut 2 bases from V and 6 bases from J; bases unmatched to any gene: 4. CDR1 and CDR2 from the germline V gene are MNHNY and SVGAGI (reference sequence). This CDR3 contains 15 residues. The CDR3 region has the DNA TGTGCCAGCAGTTACCCGGGACTAGCGAGCAATGAGCAGTTCTTC. Translating gives CASSYPGLASNEQFF.

V usage is TRBV6-4 and J usage is TRBJ1-2; no clear D gene. Germline CDR1 is MRHNA and CDR2 is SNTAGT. Trimming removed 6 bases from V and 4 bases from J, with 9 bases in between. CDR3 size: 12 residues. The DNA of the CDR3 is TGTGCCAGCAGCGCTGAGGGCTATGGCTACACCTTC. This sequence encodes CASSAEGYGYTF.

The chain uses TRBV11-3 and TRBJ1-1; 7 nucleotides align to TRBD1. V shed 5 bases and J 4 bases; nucleotides not matched to a gene: 7. Germline CDR1 and CDR2: SGHNT and YENEEA. CDR3 size: 14 residues. The DNA for the CDR3 is TGTGCCAGCAGCGCCAGACAGGGAGGCACTGAAGCTTTCTTT. Protein product: CASSARQGGTEAFF.

The chain combines TRBV15 with TRBJ2-7; D tentatively reads TRBD1 or TRBD2 (5 bases each). Trimming stripped 1 base from V and 2 bases from J, with 12 bases between. The germline CDR1 and CDR2 sequences are LNHNV and YYDKDF (reference sequence). This CDR3 is 15 amino acids long. CDR3 amino acids: CATSRGGTQAYEQYF. The CDR3, as DNA: TGTGCCACCAGCAGAGGGGGGACGCAGGCCTACGAGCAGTACTTC.

This sequence joins TRBV5-5 and TRBJ1-2, with D possibly TRBD1 on 6 matching bases. Looked up from germline, CDR1 is SGHKS and CDR2 is YYEKEE (reference sequence). Trimming cost V 5 bases and J 10 bases, with 18 bases left between them. The CDR3 consists of 13 residues. The CDR3, as DNA: TGTGCCAGCAGACAACAGGGCGGGTCGATCTACACCTTC. Its translation is CASRQQGGSIYTF.

On this clone itself: An end of the junction does not agree with germline; a read error may underlie this. The chain is built from TRBV7-7 and TRBJ1-5; D call uncertain. The length of the CDR3 is 18 residues. CDR1 SSHAT and CDR2 FNYEAQ come from the germline V gene (reference sequence). This CDR3 reads CASSLAGGRRSRGQPQHF. DNA of the CDR3: TGTGCTAGCAGCTTAGCGGGCGGCAGGAGATCACGCGGGCAGCCCCAGCATTTT. Looking up the rest from reference TRBV7-7 and TRBJ1-5 gives the full variable domain: GAGVSQSPRYKVTKRGQDVTLRCDPISSHATLYWYQQALGQGPEFLTYFNYEAQPDKSGLPSDRFSAERPEGSISTLTIQRTEQRDSAMYRCASSLAGGRRSRGQPQHFGDGTRLSIL.

This rearrangement joins TRBV4-2 to TRBJ2-3, with TRBD1 matching over 9 bases. Germline V gives CDR1 LGHNA, CDR2 YNFKEQ. The trim removed 0 bases at V and 5 bases at J, leaving 6 bases unmatched. The CDR3 runs to 16 residues. The CDR3 coding sequence is TGTGCCAGCAGCCAAGATCTACAGGGGGCAAGAGATACGCAGTATTTT. The encoded protein is CASSQDLQGARDTQYF.

This clone showed up just once. This sequence joins TRBV7-6 and TRBJ2-5; 14 bases fit TRBD2. The CDR3 length is 17 residues. Germline CDR1 is SGHVS and CDR2 is FNYEAQ. Trimming cost V 5 bases and J 4 bases; bases outside gene matches: 9. The CDR3 region is CASSPRLAGGPGETQYF. DNA of the CDR3: TGTGCCAGCAGCCCCCGACTAGCGGGAGGGCCTGGAGAGACCCAGTACTTC.

This sequence joins TRBV11-2 and TRBJ1-1; D call uncertain. Trimming took 0 bases from V and 0 from J, leaving 5 bases between them. Looked up from germline, CDR1 is SGHAT and CDR2 is FQNNGV. The CDR3 loop spans 14 amino acids. For the CDR3, the DNA is TGTGCCAGCAGCTTAGATCTGTTGAACACTGAAGCTTTCTTT. Its protein is CASSLDLLNTEAFF.

The V call is TRBV2, the J call TRBJ1-2; unclear D gene. V dropped 6 bases and J dropped 4 bases, with 9 bases sitting between them. Germline CDR1 is SNHLY and CDR2 is FYNNEI. The CDR3 spans 12 residues. Here the CDR3 DNA reads TGTGCCAGCAGGGTGGGTCTCTATGGCTACACCTTC. This encodes CASRVGLYGYTF.

Only a few counts were recorded for this clone. The chain employs TRBV4-1 and TRBJ2-7; no definite D call. With 0 bases removed from V and 3 bases from J, the gap between germline ends came to 12 bases. In germline, CDR1 is MGHRA, CDR2 YSYEKL. The CDR3 is 15 amino acids. DNA for the CDR3: TGCGCCAGCAGCCAAGACGAAAGGTGGGGCTACGAGCAGTACTTC. This translates into CASSQDERWGYEQYF.